A selection of T cell receptor beta chains follows, all from one sample in a study of metastatic and nonmetastatic thyroid tumors. MiXCR reprocessed the PCR reads for TCRdb. Of under 20,000 clones in the sample, approximately 30% were seen once. Sequenced input: tumor tissue. All receptors derive from a male donor with papillary thyroid cancer or a benign thyroid nodule (not recorded which). Some clones in this sample may be carry-over from other donors' samples. CDR3s include the opening cysteine and the closing phenylalanine or tryptophan. The D gene is left open where the match is weak. Size is stated for part of the rows, as once, few or many counts, or as a class when the clone is expanded.

j_gene: TRBJ1-6
v_gene: TRBV27
abundance: -
d_gene: -
CDR3nt: TGTGCCAGCAGTTTAATGGACTCACCCCTCCACTTT
CDR3aa: CASSLMDSPLHF

j_gene: TRBJ2-7
v_gene: TRBV19
abundance: large
d_gene: TRBD1
CDR3nt: TGTGCCAGTAGTATACGACAGGGGGCTAACGAGCAGTACTTC
CDR3aa: CASSIRQGANEQYF

j_gene: TRBJ1-5
v_gene: TRBV19
abundance: -
d_gene: -
CDR3nt: TGTGCCAGTAGTATATCCCCAGGGATGAGTCAGCCCCAGCATTTT
CDR3aa: CASSISPGMSQPQHF

j_gene: TRBJ1-1
v_gene: TRBV20-1
abundance: -
d_gene: -
CDR3nt: TGCAGTGCTAGAGATCCGGCGGGACGGCTGAACACTGAAGCTTTCTTT
CDR3aa: CSARDPAGRLNTEAFF

j_gene: TRBJ2-7
v_gene: TRBV5-1
abundance: medium-sized
d_gene: -
CDR3nt: TGCGCCAGCAGCCTTCAGGGCACTTCCTACGAGCAGTACTTC
CDR3aa: CASSLQGTSYEQYF

j_gene: TRBJ2-5
v_gene: TRBV6-5
abundance: -
d_gene: TRBD2
CDR3nt: TGTGCCAGCAGTTCACCTGGACTAGCCTCGGAGACCCAGTACTTC
CDR3aa: CASSSPGLASETQYF

j_gene: TRBJ1-6
v_gene: TRBV20-1
abundance: -
d_gene: TRBD1
CDR3nt: TGCAGTGCTAGACACCCGGCCAGGGGGCGTTCACCCCTCCACTTT
CDR3aa: CSARHPARGRSPLHF

j_gene: TRBJ2-7
v_gene: TRBV20-1
abundance: many
d_gene: TRBD2
CDR3nt: TGCAGTGCTAGAGGGACTAGCGGGGGGTTCTACGAGCAGTACTTC
CDR3aa: CSARGTSGGFYEQYF

j_gene: TRBJ1-5
v_gene: TRBV19
abundance: -
d_gene: -
CDR3nt: TGTGCCAGTAGTTTAGAACAAATTAGCAATCATCCCCAGCATTTT
CDR3aa: CASSLEQISNHPQHF

j_gene: TRBJ2-7
v_gene: TRBV5-1
abundance: medium-sized
d_gene: -
CDR3nt: TGCGCCAGCAGCGGGGGGACTCCTGGCAACGAGCAGTACTTC
CDR3aa: CASSGGTPGNEQYF

j_gene: TRBJ1-2
v_gene: TRBV20-1
abundance: -
d_gene: -
CDR3nt: TGCAGTGCTGGTAGGCGGGAGGAGGGCTACACCTTC
CDR3aa: CSAGRREEGYTF

j_gene: TRBJ1-6
v_gene: TRBV4-1
abundance: medium-sized
d_gene: TRBD1
CDR3nt: TGCGCCAGCAGCCAAAAGACAGGGCCAAGCTCCTATAATTCACCCCTCCACTTT
CDR3aa: CASSQKTGPSSYNSPLHF

j_gene: TRBJ2-7
v_gene: TRBV20-1
abundance: -
d_gene: -
CDR3nt: TGCAGTGCTAGGTACGACAGCTACGAGCAGTACTTC
CDR3aa: CSARYDSYEQYF

j_gene: TRBJ1-6
v_gene: TRBV11-1
abundance: -
d_gene: -
CDR3nt: TGTGCCAGCAGCTTAGGGTGGCAGGGTTGGAATTCACCCCTCCACTTT
CDR3aa: CASSLGWQGWNSPLHF

j_gene: TRBJ2-2
v_gene: TRBV11-2
abundance: -
d_gene: TRBD2
CDR3nt: TGTGCCAGCAGCTTAGTTTCTAGCGGGACCGGGGAGCTGTTTTTT
CDR3aa: CASSLVSSGTGELFF

j_gene: TRBJ2-7
v_gene: TRBV27
abundance: -
d_gene: -
CDR3nt: TGTGCCAGCAGAATTCTCGCTTGGAGGGACGTAGCCTACGAGCAGTACTTC
CDR3aa: CASRILAWRDVAYEQYF

j_gene: TRBJ2-7
v_gene: TRBV7-8
abundance: -
d_gene: TRBD2
CDR3nt: TGTGCCAGCAGCCGAAACCCGGGACTAGCGGGAGGTTCCTACGAGCAGTACTTC
CDR3aa: CASSRNPGLAGGSYEQYF

j_gene: TRBJ2-7
v_gene: TRBV20-1
abundance: -
d_gene: -
CDR3nt: TGCAGTGCTAGAGAGGCCAATAACTACGAGCAGTACTTC
CDR3aa: CSAREANNYEQYF

j_gene: TRBJ2-5
v_gene: TRBV2
abundance: -
d_gene: -
CDR3nt: TGTGCCAGCACATGGGGACCCTGGGAGACCCAGTACTTC
CDR3aa: CASTWGPWETQYF

j_gene: TRBJ2-2
v_gene: TRBV5-1
abundance: -
d_gene: -
CDR3nt: TGCGCCAGCAGCTTCGCGGGAATGAACACCGGGGAGCTGTTTTTT
CDR3aa: CASSFAGMNTGELFF

j_gene: TRBJ2-3
v_gene: TRBV11-3
abundance: -
d_gene: TRBD1
CDR3nt: TGTGCCAGCAGCTCCATGACAGGGGGCCCAGATACGCAGTATTTT
CDR3aa: CASSSMTGGPDTQYF

j_gene: TRBJ2-7
v_gene: TRBV9
abundance: -
d_gene: -
CDR3nt: TGTGCCAGCAGCGTTCAGGCAGGGGGGAGCTCCTACGAGCAGTACTTC
CDR3aa: CASSVQAGGSSYEQYF